Listed below are T cell receptor beta chains from one sample, sequenced in a study of cytomegalovirus exposure and HLA in healthy donors. Sequenced by immunoSEQ multiplex PCR; TCRdb stores in-frame clones only, minus some. The sample consists of under 200,000 clones, around four fifths of them appearing once. The sample taken for sequencing was PBMCs. These receptors were collected from a man between 25 and 39 years old in good health and CMV-seronegative. The CDR3 runs from the conserved cysteine through the conserved F or W. D genes are given only for firm matches. Size is omitted from some rows. Given values are once, few, many or a class for expanded clones.

J gene,clone size,V gene,D gene,CDR3 DNA,CDR3 protein
TRBJ1-2,.,TRBV30,.,TGTGCCTGGAATACGGCAGGGACAAGTGGCTACACCTTC,CAWNTAGTSGYTF
TRBJ1-1,.,TRBV6-5,TRBD1,TGTGCCAGCAGTCAAAGCCGGACAGGGCGGGCTGAAGCTTTCTTT,CASSQSRTGRAEAFF
TRBJ2-4,.,TRBV5-6,.,TGTGCCAGCAGCTTGACCTCTCCCCGGGACATTCAGTACTTC,CASSLTSPRDIQYF
TRBJ1-4,few,TRBV9,.,TGTGCCAGCAGCCCCCTTGGCGGCACCATCTTTTTT,CASSPLGGTIFF
TRBJ2-5,.,TRBV6-6,.,TGTGCCAGCAGTTTACAGGGTGAAGAGACCCAGTACTTC,CASSLQGEETQYF
TRBJ2-1,.,TRBV4-1,TRBD2,TGCGCCAGCAGCCAAGTGGGACCGGGACTAGCGGGGGAGATTTCCTACAATGAGCAGTTCTTC,CASSQVGPGLAGEISYNEQFF
TRBJ2-7,.,TRBV5-4,TRBD1,TGTGCCAGCAGTCGGTATTCAGGGGGCGCCCCGAACGAGCAGTACTTC,CASSRYSGGAPNEQYF
TRBJ2-7,.,TRBV19,TRBD2,TGTGCCAGTAGTATAGGCACGACTAGCGGGGTTGGCGAGCAGTACTTC,CASSIGTTSGVGEQYF
TRBJ2-7,.,TRBV7-9,.,TGTGCCAGCAGCTTAGAGCCCCAGGCTGCCTACGAGCAGTACTTC,CASSLEPQAAYEQYF
TRBJ1-4,.,TRBV7-8,.,TGTGCCAGCAGCCGCGAGGCGGTCTGGTTTAATGAAAAACTGTTTTTT,CASSREAVWFNEKLFF
TRBJ2-1,.,TRBV18,TRBD1,TGTGCCAGCTCACCATTGGGACAGGGTTTAAACAATGAGCAGTTCTTC,CASSPLGQGLNNEQFF
TRBJ2-3,.,TRBV5-4,TRBD1,TGTGCCAGCAGTTTTAACAGGGGAGCAGATACGCAGTATTTT,CASSFNRGADTQYF
TRBJ2-3,.,TRBV5-4,TRBD2,TGTGCCAGCAGCCCAGGACTAGCGGGAGATACGCAGTATTTT,CASSPGLAGDTQYF
TRBJ1-1,.,TRBV28,.,TGTGCCAGCAGTCTTACGGACACTGAAGCTTTCTTT,CASSLTDTEAFF
TRBJ2-3,once,TRBV30,.,TGTGCCTGGAGTCCCCAAGCCAGCACAGATACGCAGTATTTT,CAWSPQASTDTQYF
TRBJ1-1,.,TRBV19,.,TGTGCCAGTCGGATTACAGGTGATTTGGAAGCTTTCTTT,CASRITGDLEAFF
TRBJ2-7,.,TRBV21-1,.,TGTGCCAGCAGCCCCCGACAGGACTCCTACGAGCAGTACTTC,CASSPRQDSYEQYF
TRBJ2-3,.,TRBV9,.,TGTGCCACTGGGCAGGGGCTTAGCACAGATACGCAGTATTTT,CATGQGLSTDTQYF
TRBJ2-5,.,TRBV30,TRBD2,TGTGCCTGGAGCGGGGGGGCTAGCGGGAGACGAGAGACCCAGTACTTC,CAWSGGASGRRETQYF
TRBJ1-5,.,TRBV28,.,TGTGCCAGCAGTTTCGGTCAGCCCCAGCATTTT,CASSFGQPQHF
TRBJ1-3,.,TRBV21-1,.,TGTGCCAGCAGCAGGGGAGGGTTTGGAAACACCATATATTTT,CASSRGGFGNTIYF
TRBJ2-4,.,TRBV28,.,TGTGCCAGCAGTTTGGTGCTAGCTAAACTAGCCAAAAACATTCAGTACTTC,CASSLVLAKLAKNIQYF
TRBJ2-5,once,TRBV7-3,.,TGTGCCAGCAGCCGAACCGGGACTGCACTACAAGAGACCCAGTACTTC,CASSRTGTALQETQYF
TRBJ1-1,once,TRBV30,TRBD1,TGTGCCTGGGGACAGGGGGCGACTGAAGCTTTCTTT,CAWGQGATEAFF
TRBJ1-2,.,TRBV19,TRBD1,TGTGCCAGTAGAGGCGGGGGACAGGTTAACTATGGCTACACCTTC,CASRGGGQVNYGYTF
TRBJ2-1,.,TRBV4-1,.,TGCGCCAGCAGCCAAGAAGGTCCCCCCCCGGGGGGCCCACTCTCCTACAATGAGCAGTTCTTC,CASSQEGPPPGGPLSYNEQFF
TRBJ2-5,.,TRBV28,TRBD2,TGTGCCAGCAGTTTGGAGAGCGGGGAAGGATGGGAGACCCAGTACTTC,CASSLESGEGWETQYF
TRBJ2-1,.,TRBV5-6,TRBD1,TGTGCCAGCAGCTTGAACTCCGGGACAGGCTCCTACAATGAGCAGTTCTTC,CASSLNSGTGSYNEQFF
TRBJ2-7,few,TRBV6-5,.,TGTGCCAGCAGTTACTCGAATGGGCAGGGATGGCGCGAGCAGTACTTC,CASSYSNGQGWREQYF
TRBJ1-4,.,TRBV19,TRBD1,TGTGCCAGTAGTTCACAGGGGCCATCAACTAATGAAAAACTGTTTTTT,CASSSQGPSTNEKLFF
TRBJ2-7,few,TRBV11-2,TRBD1,TGTGCCAGCGGCGCTACAGGGGGGACCTACGAGCAGTACTTC,CASGATGGTYEQYF
TRBJ1-1,once,TRBV4-2,.,TGTGCCAGCAGCCAAGCCTCGGGGTCACCGAACACTGAAGCTTTCTTT,CASSQASGSPNTEAFF
TRBJ2-7,few,TRBV7-2,.,TGTGCCAGCAGCTTAGTTTTGTGGCAGGGCTACGAGCAGTACTTC,CASSLVLWQGYEQYF
TRBJ1-1,.,TRBV7-9,.,TGTGCCAGCAGCTGGGGAGAGGGGAACACTGAAGCTTTCTTT,CASSWGEGNTEAFF
TRBJ2-7,.,TRBV7-8,TRBD2,TGTGCCAGCAGCTTAGGTCTAGCGGGAGTCGAGCAGTACTTC,CASSLGLAGVEQYF
TRBJ2-5,.,TRBV27,TRBD2,TGTGCCAGCAGTTCGAGCGGGGGGTTGGAGACCCAGTACTTC,CASSSSGGLETQYF
TRBJ1-1,.,TRBV30,TRBD1,TGTGCCTGGGGTGACAGGGTGGGGATTACTGAAGCTTTCTTT,CAWGDRVGITEAFF
TRBJ2-7,.,TRBV30,.,TGTGCCTTCAAAACAACTCCCGGCAGCGCGAGTGAGCAGTACTTC,CAFKTTPGSASEQYF
TRBJ1-4,.,TRBV28,.,TGTGCCAGCAGTTTCCCGGGGGGAGGAGAAAAACTGTTTTTT,CASSFPGGGEKLFF
TRBJ1-1,.,TRBV6-6,.,TGTGCCAGCAGTTACTCGACGGGCACTGAAGCTTTCTTT,CASSYSTGTEAFF
TRBJ1-3,.,TRBV5-4,.,TGTGCTGGCGGATCCTCTGGAAACACCATATATTTT,CAGGSSGNTIYF
TRBJ2-5,.,TRBV10-3,.,TGTGCCATCAGGGAGCCCGGGGAAGTGGAGACCCAGTACTTC,CAIREPGEVETQYF
TRBJ2-7,.,TRBV11-2,TRBD2,TGTGCCAGCAGCCTGGGGCCGGAGCGGGGGGGCTTCTACGAGCAGTACTTC,CASSLGPERGGFYEQYF
TRBJ2-7,.,TRBV4-2,TRBD1,TGTGCCAGCGGTATCGGGACAGGGGACTCCTACGAGCAGTACTTC,CASGIGTGDSYEQYF
TRBJ2-1,.,TRBV19,.,TGTGCCAGTAGCGGGGACAATGAGCAGTTCTTC,CASSGDNEQFF
TRBJ2-7,.,TRBV4-3,TRBD2,TGCGCCAGCAGCCAAGGGGGGGAGGGATACGAGCAGTACTTC,CASSQGGEGYEQYF
TRBJ2-3,.,TRBV25-1,TRBD1,TGTGCCAGCTCGACAGGGGCTGGGGCAGATACGCAGTATTTT,CASSTGAGADTQYF
TRBJ1-2,.,TRBV7-2,.,TGTGCCAGCAGCTTAGCCCTCTATGGCTACACCTTC,CASSLALYGYTF
TRBJ2-7,.,TRBV6-5,TRBD2,TGTGCCAGCAGTTATTCAGCGGGGGGGCCCGGCGAGCAGTACTTC,CASSYSAGGPGEQYF
TRBJ1-5,.,TRBV18,.,TGTGCCAGCTCACCCGGACTGGAGCAGCCCCAGCATTTT,CASSPGLEQPQHF
TRBJ2-2,.,TRBV7-8,TRBD2,TGTGCCAGCAGCTTACGGGCGGGGGGGGCGAACACCGGGGAGCTGTTTTTT,CASSLRAGGANTGELFF
TRBJ1-6,.,TRBV6-5,.,TGTGCCAGCGGAAATCCGGGAGAGTTCCATTCACCCCTCCACTTT,CASGNPGEFHSPLHF
TRBJ1-4,.,TRBV18,.,TGTGCCAGCTCACCAGGTGCAGGCATTAATGAAAAACTGTTTTTT,CASSPGAGINEKLFF
TRBJ2-7,.,TRBV6-5,.,TGTGCCAGCAGTTACTCGTCCGGGACCTACGAGCAGTACTTC,CASSYSSGTYEQYF
TRBJ2-7,few,TRBV28,.,TGTGCCAGCAGTTTGACTGGGTTATATTCCTACGAGCAGTACTTC,CASSLTGLYSYEQYF
TRBJ2-2,.,TRBV30,.,TGTGCCTGGAGTGACCAGGTCACCGGGGAGCTGTTTTTT,CAWSDQVTGELFF
TRBJ2-2,.,TRBV5-1,TRBD1,TGCGCCAGCAGCTGGGGACAGGGGAGCACCGGGGAGCTGTTTTTT,CASSWGQGSTGELFF
TRBJ2-7,.,TRBV6-5,.,TGTGCCAGCAGTTACTCGATGGCAGGGGAGGGGTACGAGCAGTACTTC,CASSYSMAGEGYEQYF